Listed here are 10 T cell receptor beta chains from one sample, sequenced in a study of blood T cell repertoires in COVID-19. Some clones are missing from TCRdb's copy, which holds only in-frame ones; the method was immunoSEQ multiplex PCR. The sample comprises fewer than 110,000 clones, more than 70% of which are singletons, and over 4% rests with the top ten. Material: peripheral blood. Receptor source: a man between 65 and 85 years old with acute or convalescent COVID-19.

The count of this clone is one. Here the CDR3 reads CASSRSGAYGYTF. The DNA of the CDR3 is TGTGCCAGCAGCCGCAGCGGGGCTTATGGCTACACCTTC. The chain recombines TRBV3-1 (or the pseudogene TRBV3-2) with TRBJ1-2, with a weak D call TRBD1 (5 bases). Germline assignment: CDR1 LGHDT and CDR2 YNNKEL (reference sequence). The ends were cut back, 4 bases at V and 5 bases at J, with 11 bases in the middle. The CDR3 extends over 13 amino acids.

This chain's CDR3 is CASSWEQDTQYF. In DNA, the CDR3 is TGTGCCAGCAGCTGGGAGCAAGATACGCAGTATTTT. The chain couples TRBV5-6 to TRBJ2-3; D may be TRBD2 (5 bases). From germline, CDR1 is SGHDT and CDR2 YYEEEE. The V end was cut by 3 bases, the J end by 5 bases, with 7 bases between. The CDR3 loop spans 12 amino acids.

This chain uses TRBV4-1 with TRBJ2-5, with 8 bases identical to TRBD2. V lost 2 bases and J lost 1; bases outside the gene matches: 15. The CDR3 loop spans 19 amino acids. The germline V gene has CDR1 MGHRA and CDR2 YSYEKL. The CDR3 sequence is CASSQPGPGGPSGQETQYF. The CDR3 DNA follows: TGCGCCAGCAGCCAACCCGGACCGGGGGGGCCGTCGGGCCAAGAGACCCAGTACTTC.

The rearrangement joins TRBV7-9 to TRBJ2-7, with a tentative D call TRBD1 (6 bases). V dropped 3 bases and J dropped 0 bases, with 9 bases sitting between them. The CDR3 consists of 14 residues. Germline V gives CDR1 SEHNR, CDR2 FQNEAQ (reference sequence). The CDR3 here is CASSFTDSSYEQYF. For the CDR3, the DNA is TGTGCCAGCAGCTTTACGGACAGCTCCTACGAGCAGTACTTC.

The chain has TRBV19 and TRBJ1-6; D remains unclear. Trimming took 9 bases from V and 0 from J, leaving 9 bases between them. The germline V gene has CDR1 LNHDA and CDR2 SQIVND (reference sequence). The length of the CDR3 is 14 residues. CDR3 bases: TGTGCCAGCCAGGAAGGCTCCTATAATTCACCCCTCCACTTT. Encoded protein: CASQEGSYNSPLHF.

The chain couples TRBV5-6 to TRBJ1-4; D is unclear. V was cut by 1 base and J by 0 bases, with 7 bases left in between. The germline gives CDR1 SGHDT, CDR2 YYEEEE. CDR3 length: 15 residues. The CDR3 protein is CASSLITPTNEKLFF. CDR3 coding DNA: TGTGCCAGCAGCTTGATCACACCAACTAATGAAAAACTGTTTTTT.

The gene calls are TRBV7-2 and TRBJ1-1; D not resolved. Germline CDR1 reads SGHTA; CDR2 reads FQGNSA. CDR3 size: 13 residues. V was cut by 3 bases and J by 10 bases, with 15 bases left in between. CDR3 loop: CASSFPNPRRAFF. CDR3 coding DNA: TGTGCCAGCAGCTTCCCCAACCCCAGGCGAGCTTTCTTT.

The rearrangement links TRBV19 to TRBJ2-3, with 12 bases that match TRBD2. CDR3 size: 18 residues. V shed 3 bases, J shed 5 bases, and the junction held 12 bases outside the gene matches. The germline V gene encodes CDR1 LNHDA and CDR2 SQIVND (reference sequence). CDR3 region: CASSMRSASGGALDTQYF. The CDR3 region has the DNA TGTGCCAGTAGTATGAGGTCGGCTAGCGGGGGGGCCCTAGATACGCAGTATTTT.

The rearrangement joins TRBV29-1 to TRBJ2-5; 8 bases are shared with TRBD1. The V and J ends lost 6 bases and 5 bases, in that order; junction bases with no gene match: 5. CDR1 is SQVTM, CDR2 ANQGSEA, per germline. This CDR3 contains 12 residues. CDR3 sequence (DNA): TGCAGCGTCGCAGGGGGCCGGGAGACCCAGTACTTC. Translating gives CSVAGGRETQYF.

The rearrangement links TRBV4-2 to TRBJ1-4; TRBD1 might be the D (5 bases). CDR1 is LGHNA and CDR2 is YNFKEQ in the germline V gene. The germline V and J ends were trimmed by 4 bases and 6 bases, with 15 bases remaining between them. The CDR3 is 15 amino acids. CDR3 DNA: TGTGCCAGCAGCCCCAATCTGGCACAGGATGAAAAACTGTTTTTT. Translation gives CASSPNLAQDEKLFF.